The 2 T cell receptor beta chains listed next were all sequenced from one sample in a study of blood T cells in healthy people across ages. Combining a sample-barcoded 5' primer with a J-beta primer mix, a second PCR ran for 7 to 11 cycles. TCRdb re-called the 5' RACE reads through MiXCR, storing one row per CDR3 protein. The sample includes just over 800,000 distinct CDR3 sequences, 62% of them seen just once. Sequencing was done on a sample of blood. The origin of the receptors is a young man in good health.

This chain uses TRBV15 with TRBJ2-1, with 9 bases matching TRBD2. With 1 base clipped from V and 10 bases from J, the junction kept 11 bases outside the gene matches. The CDR3 runs to 16 residues. From germline, CDR1 is LNHNV and CDR2 YYDKDF (reference sequence). DNA of the CDR3: TGTGCCACCAGCAGAGTGGTTAGCGGGGGCACGCTGGAGCAGTTCTTC. As protein: CATSRVVSGGTLEQFF. Complete variable domain (other parts from reference TRBV15 and TRBJ2-1): DAMVIQNPRYQVTQFGKPVTLSCSQTLNHNVMYWYQQKSSQAPKLLFHYYDKDFNNEADTPDNFQSRRPNTSFCFLDIRSPGLGDTAMYLCATSRVVSGGTLEQFFGPGTRLTVL.

The chain carries TRBV20-1 and TRBJ1-2; D possibly corresponds to TRBD1 (5 bases). This CDR3 contains 13 residues. Germline V gives CDR1 DFQATT, CDR2 SNEGSKA (reference sequence). Trimming took 1 base from V and 6 from J, leaving 12 bases between them. The CDR3 is CSARARGMDGYTF. The CDR3 DNA is TGCAGTGCTAGAGCACGGGGGATGGATGGCTACACCTTC.